The 16 T cell receptor beta chains given below trace back to one sample, sequenced in a study of T cells after yellow fever vaccination. TCRdb recomputed calls from the 5' RACE reads with MiXCR, one row per CDR3 protein. The sample includes 340,000 or so distinct CDR3 sequences, around 12% of them seen just once. The sample in question was CD4+ T cells sorted from PBMCs, obtained 15 days after the yellow fever booster vaccination. The receptors originated from a man in his late teens or twenties who received the YFV17D yellow fever vaccine.

This clonotype has only a few counts. The chain uses TRBV21-1 and TRBJ2-2; the D segment call TRBD2 is taken from the table without a DNA check. TRBV21-1 is flagged as a pseudogene. The CDR3 is 18 amino acids. CDR3 protein: CASSTSGTSSRSTGELFF. In DNA form, the CDR3 reads TGTGCCAGCAGCACTTCCGGGACTAGCAGTCGATCAACCGGGGAGCTGTTTTTT.

The V gene is TRBV6-1, the J gene TRBJ1-1, with 9 nucleotides matching TRBD1. The CDR3 is 15 residues long. From germline, CDR1 is MNHNS and CDR2 SASEGT. J gave up 2 bases and V 7 bases, and 8 bases lay outside the gene matches. CDR3 nucleotide sequence: TGTGCCAGCATCCTATCGACAGGGGGAAACACTGAAGCTTTCTTT. As protein: CASILSTGGNTEAFF.

This clonotype was observed a handful of times. This chain links TRBV29-1 with TRBJ2-1, with D maybe TRBD1 (5 bases). Trimming removed 6 bases at V and 8 bases at J, with 11 bases between. Germline assignment: CDR1 SQVTM and CDR2 ANQGSEA. The CDR3 runs 11 residues. CDR3 coding DNA: TGCAGCGTCCCAGAAGGGGATGAGCAGTTCTTC. It specifies CSVPEGDEQFF.

This clonotype occurred a few times. This chain links TRBV20-1 with TRBJ2-1; D not certain. The CDR3 runs 10 residues. Germline-derived CDR1 and CDR2 are DFQATT and SNEGSKA (reference sequence). V lost 6 bases and J lost 9, with 9 bases in between. CDR3 loop: CSAESVEQFF. As DNA, the CDR3 is TGCAGTGCCGAGTCCGTTGAGCAGTTCTTC.

The chain is built from TRBV3-1 and TRBJ1-6, with D unclear. Trimming took off 2 bases at V and 7 bases at J, with 9 bases between the two ends. CDR3 length: 14 residues. Germline CDR1 LGHDT, CDR2 YNNKEL (reference sequence). CDR3 DNA: TGTGCCAGCAGCCAAATGTCTGAAAATTCACCCCTCCACTTT. Protein sequence: CASSQMSENSPLHF. Filled out from reference TRBV3-1 and TRBJ1-6, the complete variable domain reads DTAVSQTPKYLVTQMGNDKSIKCEQNLGHDTMYWYKQDSKKFLKIMFSYNNKELIINETVPNRFSPKSPDKAHLNLHINSLELGDSAVYFCASSQMSENSPLHFGNGTRLTVT.

V gene TRBV14 combines with J gene TRBJ2-7; 7 bases agree with TRBD2. The CDR3 is 15 amino acids. Germline V gene sequence: CDR1 SGHDN, CDR2 FVKESK. V dropped 3 bases and J dropped 2; count of bases not matched to a gene: 7. CDR3 protein: CASSQSGRVPYEQYF. The CDR3 nucleotides read TGTGCCAGCAGCCAGAGTGGGAGGGTCCCCTACGAGCAGTACTTC.

This sequence joins TRBV28 and TRBJ2-3; TRBD1 is a possible D gene (7 bases). From germline, CDR1 is MDHEN and CDR2 SYDVKM. Trimming cost V 3 bases and J 2 bases, with 15 bases left between them. The CDR3 is 16 amino acids. The CDR3 bases are TGTGCCAGCAGTTTCCAGGCGGGACAGTCCACAGATACGCAGTATTTT. Translation gives CASSFQAGQSTDTQYF.

This clonotype was counted only a few times. J is TRBJ2-4 and V is TRBV7-2; D perhaps matches TRBD2 (6 bases). Germline assignment: CDR1 SGHTA and CDR2 FQGNSA. Between the trimmed V and J ends, which lost 5 bases and 2 bases, there was a span of 13 bases. The CDR3 extends over 15 amino acids. The DNA for the CDR3 is TGTGCCAGCAGCCATGATCGGGGGACCAAAAACATTCAGTACTTC. This encodes CASSHDRGTKNIQYF.

The chain is built from TRBV20-1 and TRBJ2-1; the match to TRBD2 covers 11 bases. CDR1 is DFQATT and CDR2 is SNEGSKA in the germline V gene (reference sequence). The junction had 1 base not matched to a gene; V was cut back by 3 bases and J by 6 bases. The CDR3 is 13 residues long. CDR3 coding DNA: TGCAGTGCTAGTAGCGGGGGGGCCAATGAGCAGTTCTTC. The encoded protein is CSASSGGANEQFF.

The sample holds a few counts of this clonotype. This chain joins TRBV5-1 and TRBJ2-3; D uncertain. Trimming shortened V by 0 bases and J by 0 bases, and 8 bases separated the two germline ends. The CDR3 is 15 residues long. Germline V gene data show CDR1 as SGHRS and CDR2 as YFSETQ. CDR3 DNA sequence: TGCGCCAGCAGCTTGGAACGTCATAGCACAGATACGCAGTATTTT. It yields the protein CASSLERHSTDTQYF.

This clonotype turned up a few times. The V gene is TRBV12-3 or TRBV12-4, the J gene TRBJ1-1, with unresolved D. The CDR3 length is 15 residues. The V gene lost 3 bases and the J gene lost 5 bases, with 16 bases spanning the gap. The CDR3 loop is CASSFQGPVGTEAFF. For the CDR3, the DNA is TGTGCCAGCAGTTTCCAAGGACCTGTGGGAACTGAAGCTTTCTTT.

This clonotype occurred a few times. The V and J genes are TRBV7-3 and TRBJ2-2; D may be TRBD1 (6 bases). Trimming removed 3 bases from V and 3 bases from J, with 8 bases in between. The CDR3 spans 14 residues. Looked up from germline, CDR1 is SGHTA and CDR2 is FQGTGA. CDR3 amino acids: CASSLGQHTGELFF. Here the CDR3 DNA reads TGTGCCAGCAGCTTGGGACAACACACCGGGGAGCTGTTTTTT.

This clonotype has more than one count but fewer than ten. The rearrangement joins TRBV15 to TRBJ2-2, with D hard to call. The V gene's germline CDR1 is LNHNV and CDR2 YYDKDF (reference sequence). Trimming removed 1 base at V and 7 bases at J, with 16 bases between. CDR3 size: 16 residues. This CDR3 is CATSRAGSSSIGELFF. CDR3 sequence (DNA): TGTGCCACCAGCAGAGCTGGCAGTTCTAGTATCGGGGAGCTGTTTTTT.

The CDR3 coding sequence is TGCAGTGCGACCGGGACGGACAACGCGAACACCGGGGAGCTGTTTTTT. Residues: CSATGTDNANTGELFF. This chain joins TRBV20-1 and TRBJ2-2; D is perhaps TRBD1 or TRBD2 (5 bases each). The CDR3 has 16 amino acids. V gave up 6 bases and J gave up 0 bases, with 17 bases separating them. Looked up from germline, CDR1 is DFQATT and CDR2 is SNEGSKA (reference sequence).

V usage is TRBV5-4 and J usage is TRBJ2-3, with 13 bases that match TRBD2. The length of the CDR3 is 17 residues. With 5 bases clipped from V and 3 bases from J, the junction kept 9 bases outside the gene matches. Germline values: CDR1 SGHNT, CDR2 YYREEE (reference sequence). CDR3 residues: CASRFGGTSGETDTQYF. The CDR3 DNA is TGTGCCAGCAGGTTCGGGGGGACTAGCGGGGAAACAGATACGCAGTATTTT.

This clonotype has a handful of counts. The CDR3 nucleotides read TGTGCCAGCAGTGAATCTGGGGGCTTCTACAATGAGCAGTTCTTC. Translated: CASSESGGFYNEQFF. V and J are TRBV25-1 and TRBJ2-1; perhaps TRBD1 as D (6 bases). CDR1 is MGHDK, CDR2 SYGVNS, per germline. Trimming stripped 1 base from V and 3 bases from J, with 10 bases between. The CDR3 runs 15 residues.